Listed below are T cell receptor beta chains from one sample, sequenced in a study of blood T cell repertoires in COVID-19. The method was immunoSEQ multiplex PCR; TCRdb's version includes in-frame clones alone and lacks a portion of them. The repertoire has 200,000 to 250,000 clones, approximately 91% of them found once; the top ten carry about 2.5%. Specimen: peripheral blood. Receptors were obtained from a woman aged 55-69 years with acute or convalescent COVID-19. Each CDR3 is given with its conserved first and last residue. The D gene is left open where the match is weak. A row's size may be missing; if present it is once, few, many or a size class.

d_call	v_call	j_call	clone_size	cdr3_aa	cdr3_nt
-	TRBV11-2	TRBJ2-3	-	CASTWRGPTDTQYF	TGTGCCAGCACCTGGAGGGGCCCCACAGATACGCAGTATTTT
-	TRBV7-8	TRBJ1-4	-	CASSRDSNEKLFF	TGTGCCAGCAGCCGGGACTCAAATGAAAAACTGTTTTTT
-	TRBV6-6	TRBJ2-1	-	CASGPGGQGRSYNEQFF	TGTGCCAGCGGTCCCGGGGGGCAGGGGCGATCCTACAATGAGCAGTTCTTC
-	TRBV10-3	TRBJ1-1	-	CAITEAGAVTEAFF	TGTGCCATCACTGAGGCAGGGGCGGTCACTGAAGCTTTCTTT
TRBD1	TRBV5-1	TRBJ1-4	-	CATQPTGTANEKLFF	TGCGCCACCCAACCCACCGGGACAGCGAATGAAAAACTGTTTTTT
TRBD2	TRBV19	TRBJ2-5	-	CASKPSGQETQYF	TGTGCCAGTAAACCTAGCGGGCAAGAGACCCAGTACTTC
-	TRBV4-1	TRBJ2-6	-	CASSQDSGAGANVLTF	TGCGCCAGCAGCCAAGATTCGGGGGCTGGGGCCAACGTCCTGACTTTC
TRBD1	TRBV12-3/TRBV12-4	TRBJ2-2	-	CASRSQGTGELFF	TGTGCCAGCAGATCACAGGGGACCGGGGAGCTGTTTTTT
TRBD1	TRBV11-2	TRBJ1-3	-	CASSLGTGGTDTIYF	TGTGCCAGCAGCTTAGGGACAGGGGGCACGGACACCATATATTTT
-	TRBV28	TRBJ2-2	-	CASSSPQELFF	TGTGCCAGCAGTTCCCCCCAGGAGCTGTTTTTT
TRBD1	TRBV6-5	TRBJ2-5	-	CASSQRQGWVETQYF	TGTGCCAGCAGTCAGAGACAGGGGTGGGTAGAGACCCAGTACTTC
TRBD1	TRBV4-1	TRBJ1-5	once	CASSLGQGRGQPQHF	TGCGCCAGCAGCCTCGGACAGGGAAGGGGTCAGCCCCAGCATTTT
-	TRBV19	TRBJ1-1	-	CASSINSGDTEAFF	TGTGCCAGTAGTATTAACAGCGGGGACACTGAAGCTTTCTTT
-	TRBV19	TRBJ2-3	-	CASSKVEGADTQYF	TGTGCCAGTTCTAAAGTGGAAGGGGCAGATACGCAGTATTTT
-	TRBV10-3	TRBJ2-7	once	CAISEPSYEQYF	TGTGCCATCAGTGAGCCTTCCTACGAGCAGTACTTC